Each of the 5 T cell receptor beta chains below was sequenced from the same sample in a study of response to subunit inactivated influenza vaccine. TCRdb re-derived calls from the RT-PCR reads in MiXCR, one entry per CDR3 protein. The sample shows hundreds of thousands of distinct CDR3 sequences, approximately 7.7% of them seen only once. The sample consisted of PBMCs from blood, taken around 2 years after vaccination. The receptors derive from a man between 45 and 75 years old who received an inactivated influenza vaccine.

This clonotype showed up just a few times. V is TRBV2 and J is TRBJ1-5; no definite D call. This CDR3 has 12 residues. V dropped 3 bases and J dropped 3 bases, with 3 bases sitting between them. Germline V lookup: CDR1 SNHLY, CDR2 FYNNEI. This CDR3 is CASSDNNQPQHF. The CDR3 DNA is TGTGCCAGCAGTGACAACAATCAGCCCCAGCATTTT.

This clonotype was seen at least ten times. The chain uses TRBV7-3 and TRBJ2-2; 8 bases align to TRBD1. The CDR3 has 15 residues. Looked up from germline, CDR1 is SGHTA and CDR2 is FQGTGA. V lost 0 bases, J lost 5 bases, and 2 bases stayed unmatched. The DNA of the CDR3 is TGTGCCAGCAGCTTAACTCGGACAGGGACCGGGGAGCTGTTTTTT. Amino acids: CASSLTRTGTGELFF.

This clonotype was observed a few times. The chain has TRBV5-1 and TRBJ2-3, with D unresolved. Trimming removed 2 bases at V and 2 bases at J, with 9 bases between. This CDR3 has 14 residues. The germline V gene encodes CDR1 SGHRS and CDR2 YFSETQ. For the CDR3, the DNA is TGCGCCAGCAGCTTATGGAACCCCACAGATACGCAGTATTTT. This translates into CASSLWNPTDTQYF.

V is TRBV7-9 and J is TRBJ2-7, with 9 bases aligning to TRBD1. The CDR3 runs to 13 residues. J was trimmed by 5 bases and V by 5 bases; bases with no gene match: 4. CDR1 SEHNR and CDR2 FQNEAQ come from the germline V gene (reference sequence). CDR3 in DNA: TGTGCCAGCAGCGGGACAGGGTACCACGAGCAGTACTTC. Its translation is CASSGTGYHEQYF. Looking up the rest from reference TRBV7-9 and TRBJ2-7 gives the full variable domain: DTGVSQNPRHKITKRGQNVTFRCDPISEHNRLYWYRQTLGQGPEFLTYFQNEAQLEKSRLLSDRFSAERPKGSFSTLEIQRTEQGDSAMYLCASSGTGYHEQYFGPGTRLTVT.

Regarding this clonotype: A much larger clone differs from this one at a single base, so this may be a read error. CDR3 protein: CTSSPPTGLNTEAFF. DNA for the CDR3: TGTACCAGCAGTCCACCGACAGGCCTGAACACTGAAGCTTTCTTT. The chain links TRBV2 to TRBJ1-1; perhaps TRBD1 as D (6 bases). The germline gives CDR1 SNHLY, CDR2 FYNNEI. This CDR3 contains 15 residues.